This T cell receptor (beta chain) came from a study of OX40 agonist ivuxolimab in advanced cancers. TCRdb keeps only in-frame clones here, not all; method: immunoSEQ multiplex PCR. The sample consists of tens of thousands of clones, around 88% of them appearing once. The CDR3 is 13 amino acids. The V end lost 8 bases, the J end lost 0 bases, and 9 bases lay between the germline ends. CDR1 is MNHNS, CDR2 SASEGT, per germline. Study conclusions and caveats: CD8+ T cells showed, on average, more clonal expansion than CD4+ cells.

Turning to this clone: Its antigen is undetermined.

The sequencing used CD4+ or CD8+ T cells sorted from blood, collected in a trial of the OX40 agonist ivuxolimab. The rearrangement links TRBV6-1 to TRBJ2-3; D uncertain. The TCR sequence derives from an adult with an advanced solid tumor such as melanoma, head and neck, liver or kidney cancer. Here the CDR3 reads CASRQDSTDTQYF. The CDR3 nucleotides are TGTGCCAGCCGCCAGGATAGCACAGATACGCAGTATTTT.